This TCR beta chain was identified in a study of cytomegalovirus exposure and HLA in healthy donors. For the study at large: A data release that came early held 80 million to 95 million unique TCRs from HLA-typed donors.

PCR primers comprised 60 Vbeta and 13 Jbeta primers. Only in-frame clones appear in the TCRdb table, and some are missing; sequencing was by immunoSEQ multiplex PCR. Counted here are about 180,000 clones, just over 75% occurring once; the ten biggest clones make up roughly 1.5%. The sample was PBMCs. The sequence was obtained from a man between 18 and 35 years old in good health and CMV-seronegative.

CDR3 region: CASSADRNQPQHF. The CDR3, as DNA: TGTGCCAGCAGCGCCGACAGAAATCAGCCCCAGCATTTT. This chain links TRBV6-1 with TRBJ1-5; possible D gene TRBD1, 5 bases. The germline V gene has CDR1 MNHNS and CDR2 SASEGT. This CDR3 spans 13 amino acids. Between the trimmed V and J ends, which lost 6 bases and 4 bases, there was a span of 10 bases.